The 25 T cell receptor beta chains below were found in one sample sequenced in a study of control samples from healthy donors and cancer patients (dated by TCRdb to 2020 to 2021). Libraries came from the immunoSEQ multiplex PCR assay. TCRdb carries this immuneACCESS record with in-frame sequences only. Its versions omit some clonotypes, under half of them owing to an unresolved V gene in the studies checked, with the rest unexplained. This sample lists about 130,000 clones; roughly 90% were detected once. 2% to 2.5% of the sample lies in the top ten. Sample: blood. Receptor source: a man between 18 and 29 years old in good health.

The CDR3 DNA is TGTGCCAGCAGCCACGTAGAAGGAAGGGGGCATGGCTACACCTTC. As protein: CASSHVEGRGHGYTF. The chain joins TRBV11-2 to TRBJ1-2; 7 bases match TRBD1. There are 15 residues in the CDR3. V shed 5 bases and J 6 bases; nucleotides not matched to a gene: 12. Germline loops: CDR1 SGHAT, CDR2 FQNNGV.

The chain is built from TRBV24-1 and TRBJ1-4; perhaps TRBD1 as D (6 bases). Trimming pared 4 bases from V and 13 bases from J, leaving 9 bases between. CDR1 is KGHDR, CDR2 SFDVKD, per germline. The CDR3 is made up of 11 amino acids. The CDR3 here is CATSDQGRLFF. DNA of the CDR3: TGTGCCACCAGTGACCAGGGGAGACTGTTTTTT.

V is TRBV4-2 and J is TRBJ2-1, with D perhaps TRBD2 (7 bases). CDR1 is LGHNA and CDR2 is YNFKEQ in the germline V gene. The CDR3 is 11 amino acids. V gave up 6 bases and J gave up 14 bases, with 14 bases separating them. CDR3 in amino acids: CASSLGGAEFF. The DNA of the CDR3 is TGTGCCAGCAGTCTTGGGGGGGCGGAGTTCTTC.

The chain employs TRBV9 and TRBJ1-1; D gene uncertain. This CDR3 has 13 residues. The V end was cut by 3 bases, the J end by 5 bases, with 11 bases between. Germline V lookup: CDR1 SGDLS, CDR2 YYNGEE. DNA of the CDR3: TGTGCCAGCAGCGGGTCCGGGCCGACTGAAGCTTTCTTT. Its protein product is CASSGSGPTEAFF.

This sequence joins TRBV2 and TRBJ2-7; D possibly matches TRBD1 or TRBD2 (6 bases each). V lost 6 bases and J lost 1, with 22 bases in between. The CDR3 has 17 amino acids. Germline V lookup: CDR1 SNHLY, CDR2 FYNNEI. CDR3 coding DNA: TGTGCCAGCAGGGGGGGCCTGTTATCCCTTGATTCCTACGAGCAGTACTTC. It specifies CASRGGLLSLDSYEQYF.

The chain recombines TRBV6-2 or TRBV6-3 with TRBJ2-1, with TRBD2 matching over 12 bases. There are 18 residues in the CDR3. V dropped 2 bases and J dropped 0; count of bases not matched to a gene: 5. Germline V gene data show CDR1 as MNHEY and CDR2 as SVGEGT. CDR3 loop: CASSYEMGLAGSYNEQFF. The CDR3, as DNA: TGTGCCAGCAGTTACGAAATGGGACTAGCGGGCTCCTACAATGAGCAGTTCTTC.

The CDR3 here is CASSAPTSGSYNEQFF. DNA of the CDR3: TGTGCCAGCAGCGCCCCGACTAGCGGATCCTACAATGAGCAGTTCTTC. The chain couples TRBV3-1 (or the pseudogene TRBV3-2) to TRBJ2-1; 9 bases align to TRBD2. Germline loops: CDR1 LGHDT, CDR2 YNNKEL (reference sequence). The CDR3 runs 16 residues. The J segment lost 1 base and the V segment lost 5 bases, leaving 6 bases of the junction unmatched.

The V gene is TRBV13, the J gene TRBJ1-2, with a possible D match to TRBD1 (5 bases). This CDR3 has 13 amino acids. V was clipped by 5 bases and J by 5 bases, with 12 bases between them. Germline loops: CDR1 PRHDT, CDR2 FYEKMQ (reference sequence). The CDR3 region has the DNA TGTGCCAGCAGCCCGCACAGGACTTATGGCTACACCTTC. Encoded protein: CASSPHRTYGYTF.

This chain links TRBV28 with TRBJ1-6; unclear D gene. This CDR3 has 16 amino acids. From germline, CDR1 is MDHEN and CDR2 SYDVKM. The V end was cut by 2 bases, the J end by 0 bases, with 8 bases between. CDR3 sequence reads: CASSLGGSSYNSPLHF. CDR3 in DNA: TGTGCCAGCAGTTTAGGAGGGAGCTCCTATAATTCACCCCTCCACTTT.

This clone occurred once. The J gene is TRBJ2-1, the V gene TRBV7-3, with 12 bases that match TRBD2. The CDR3 extends over 17 amino acids. Per germline, CDR1 SGHTA and CDR2 FQGTGA. V was clipped by 5 bases and J by 4 bases; unmatched bases: 9. CDR3 sequence reads: CASSPHPLAGGYNEQFF. In DNA form, the CDR3 reads TGTGCCAGCAGCCCACACCCTCTAGCGGGAGGGTACAATGAGCAGTTCTTC.

This clone is a singleton in its sample. J is TRBJ2-2 and V is TRBV6-2 or TRBV6-3, with a tentative D call TRBD2 (5 bases). CDR3 length: 15 amino acids. V shed 5 bases and J shed 3 bases, with 13 bases lying between them. The germline CDR1 and CDR2 sequences are MNHEY and SVGEGT. The CDR3: CASSRGGSDTGELFF. Here the CDR3 DNA reads TGTGCCAGCAGTCGCGGTGGTAGCGACACCGGGGAGCTGTTTTTT.

The chain combines TRBV19 with TRBJ2-2; the match to TRBD2 covers 11 bases. The germline V gene has CDR1 LNHDA and CDR2 SQIVND (reference sequence). Trimming removed 8 bases from V and 2 bases from J; junction bases left unmatched: 7. The CDR3 totals 16 residues. CDR3 in DNA: TGTGCCAGTGATAATGGGACTAGCGGAAACACCGGGGAGCTGTTTTTT. Residues: CASDNGTSGNTGELFF.

The rearrangement joins TRBV7-8 to TRBJ1-2; tentatively, D is TRBD1 (5 bases). Trimming left V 1 base short and J 4 bases short, with 10 bases between. The CDR3 spans 14 residues. Germline V CDR1 and CDR2: SGHVS, FQNEAQ. The CDR3, as DNA: TGTGCCAGCAGCTTAGGGGTGGGACCCTATGGCTACACCTTC. Translating it yields CASSLGVGPYGYTF. The full variable domain, in which reference TRBV7-8 and TRBJ1-2 provide the parts outside the CDR3, is GAGVSQSPRYKVAKRGQDVALRCDPISGHVSLFWYQQALGQGPEFLTYFQNEAQLDKSGLPSDRFFAERPEGSVSTLKIQRTQQEDSAVYLCASSLGVGPYGYTFGSGTRLTVV.

The rearrangement joins TRBV11-3 to TRBJ2-5; D assignment may be TRBD1 or TRBD2 (5 bases each). The CDR3 sequence is 14 residues long. Trimming cost V 3 bases and J 5 bases, with 13 bases left between them. Germline V lookup: CDR1 SGHNT, CDR2 YENEEA. CDR3 sequence: CASSFDRAAETQYF. DNA of the CDR3: TGTGCCAGCAGCTTTGACAGAGCGGCGGAGACCCAGTACTTC.

V and J are TRBV28 and TRBJ2-5; the D call may be TRBD1 or TRBD2 (5 bases each). This CDR3 has 14 residues. Trimming removed 5 bases from V and 5 bases from J, with 15 bases in between. Germline assignment: CDR1 MDHEN and CDR2 SYDVKM. CDR3 sequence (DNA): TGTGCCAGCAGTGTCCGGGACCCAAGGGAGACCCAGTACTTC. Translation gives CASSVRDPRETQYF.

This chain links TRBV5-1 with TRBJ2-7; TRBD1 aligns across 8 bases. Germline assignment: CDR1 SGHRS and CDR2 YFSETQ. This CDR3 has 15 amino acids. V gave up 2 bases and J gave up 3 bases; unmatched junction bases: 7. The CDR3 spells CASSFSGTGDYEQYF. In DNA form, the CDR3 reads TGCGCCAGCAGCTTCTCCGGGACAGGAGACTACGAGCAGTACTTC.

This clone turned up a few times. This chain uses TRBV5-4 with TRBJ2-1; D gene uncertain. The germline V gene encodes CDR1 SGHNT and CDR2 YYREEE (reference sequence). V lost 0 bases to trimming and J lost 6 bases, with 7 bases between them. CDR3 length equals 13 residues. CDR3 coding DNA: TGTGCCAGCAGCTTGGATACGGGCAATGAGCAGTTCTTC. Translated, it gives CASSLDTGNEQFF.

The DNA for the CDR3 is TGTGCCTGGAGTTCCCAGGGAAGCTACGAGCAGTACGTC. This codes for CAWSSQGSYEQYV. The chain employs TRBV30 and TRBJ2-7; D possibly corresponds to TRBD1 (5 bases). The CDR3 is 13 residues long. V was pared by 2 bases and J by 3 bases, with 11 bases between. CDR1 and CDR2 (germline): GTSNPN, SVGIG (reference sequence).

This sequence joins TRBV20-1 and TRBJ2-1; 16 bases are a match to TRBD2. Trimming removed 3 bases from V and 12 bases from J; junction bases left unmatched: 8. CDR1 is DFQATT, CDR2 SNEGSKA, per germline (reference sequence). This CDR3 contains 15 residues. The CDR3 spells CSASRGTSGRAGQFF. The DNA for the CDR3 is TGCAGTGCTAGTCGTGGGACTAGCGGGAGGGCCGGGCAGTTCTTC.

This chain connects TRBV9 to TRBJ1-4; D perhaps matches TRBD1 (6 bases). The V end lost 2 bases, the J end lost 5 bases, and 10 bases lay between the germline ends. CDR1 SGDLS and CDR2 YYNGEE come from the germline V gene. The CDR3 length is 14 residues. Here the CDR3 reads CASSVDSGNEKLFF. Here the CDR3 DNA reads TGTGCCAGCAGCGTGGACAGTGGAAATGAAAAACTGTTTTTT.

This chain uses TRBV2 with TRBJ2-7, with 13 bases that match TRBD2. The CDR3 consists of 15 residues. Losses at the gene ends were 7 bases for V and 4 bases for J; bases not matched to a gene: 7. Germline lookup yields CDR1 SNHLY and CDR2 FYNNEI. This CDR3 is CASTLAGGPVYEQYV. CDR3 DNA: TGTGCCAGCACACTAGCGGGAGGGCCGGTGTACGAGCAGTACGTC.

The J gene is TRBJ1-5, the V gene TRBV19; possible D gene TRBD1, 6 bases. Germline V gene data show CDR1 as LNHDA and CDR2 as SQIVND (reference sequence). CDR3 length equals 15 residues. V lost 7 bases to trimming and J lost 2 bases, with 15 bases between them. The chain's CDR3 is CASTSWGAGNQPQHF. In nucleotides, the CDR3 is TGTGCCAGTACCTCCTGGGGGGCGGGCAATCAGCCCCAGCATTTT.

As concerns this clone: One end of the junction is discordant with germline, which a read error may explain. This chain joins TRBV7-7 and TRBJ2-3; 9 bases agree with TRBD1. The CDR3 length is 15 residues. CDR1 SSHAT and CDR2 FNYEAQ come from the germline V gene (reference sequence). The CDR3 region is CASSPGTGWEDTQYF. CDR3 coding DNA: TGTGCTAGCAGCCCGGGGACAGGGTGGGAAGATACGCAGTATTTT.

This clone was counted once. The chain joins TRBV4-3 to TRBJ2-1; 10 bases align to TRBD2. The CDR3 contains 16 residues. Germline trimming cut 3 bases from V and 9 bases from J; bases unmatched to any gene: 11. Germline V lookup: CDR1 LGHNA, CDR2 YSLEER. The CDR3 DNA follows: TGCGCCAGCAGCCAGCCCCCAGCGGGAGGGCCGTCTGAGCAGTTCTTC. Residues: CASSQPPAGGPSEQFF.

The table lists this clone with a count of one. V gene TRBV7-8 combines with J gene TRBJ2-7; no firm D call. Per germline, CDR1 SGHVS and CDR2 FQNEAQ. V was cut by 1 base and J by 7 bases, with 14 bases left in between. The CDR3 sequence is 14 residues long. The CDR3 is CASSLGGMAREQYF. CDR3 nucleotides: TGTGCCAGCAGCTTAGGTGGAATGGCTCGAGAGCAGTACTTC.